These 6 T cell receptor beta chains originate from one sample sequenced in a study of cytomegalovirus exposure and HLA in healthy donors. Primers: 60 Vbeta forward and 13 Jbeta reverse. Sequencing used immunoSEQ multiplex PCR; TCRdb keeps in-frame clones, though not all of them. Seen here are approximately 150,000 clones, 80% to 90% observed once, and the top ten hold 3.5% to 5.5%. Specimen: PBMCs. Receptors were obtained from a woman in her forties in good health and CMV-seropositive.

This chain uses TRBV6-1 with TRBJ2-1, with a weak D call TRBD1 (6 bases). V lost 6 bases and J lost 9, with 18 bases in between. The CDR3 contains 14 residues. The germline gives CDR1 MNHNS, CDR2 SASEGT. As DNA, the CDR3 is TGTGCCAGCAGCCAGGCACAGGGTAACGGTGAGCAGTTCTTC. Residues: CASSQAQGNGEQFF.

This clone came up once. The J gene is TRBJ2-5, the V gene TRBV4-3; the match to TRBD2 covers 10 bases. This CDR3 has 15 residues. Trimming at V came to 2 bases and at J to 5 bases, leaving 5 bases not matched to a gene. In germline, CDR1 is LGHNA, CDR2 YSLEER. The CDR3 DNA reads as TGCGCCAGCAGCCAAACTAGCGGGGTCTGGGAGACCCAGTACTTC. Its protein is CASSQTSGVWETQYF.

This chain connects TRBV29-1 to TRBJ1-1, with a tentative D call TRBD1 (5 bases). CDR1 SQVTM and CDR2 ANQGSEA come from the germline V gene. The length of the CDR3 is 13 residues. Trimming removed 8 bases at V and 1 base at J, with 14 bases between. CDR3 amino acids: CSLGGDGNTEAFF. The CDR3 coding sequence is TGCAGCCTGGGGGGGGATGGGAACACTGAAGCTTTCTTT.

This sequence joins TRBV5-6 and TRBJ2-5; TRBD2 matches 13 bases. V shed 0 bases and J 4 bases; nucleotides not matched to a gene: 3. In germline, CDR1 is SGHDT, CDR2 YYEEEE. CDR3 length equals 16 residues. Here the CDR3 DNA reads TGTGCCAGCAGCTTGGGGACTAGCGGGAGTCGAGAGACCCAGTACTTC. This translates into CASSLGTSGSRETQYF.

J is TRBJ2-7 and V is TRBV9; TRBD1 aligns across 7 bases. This CDR3 region has 14 residues. Germline V lookup: CDR1 SGDLS, CDR2 YYNGEE. The V gene end was trimmed by 0 bases and the J gene end by 3 bases; junction bases not matched to a gene: 3. The CDR3 reads CASSVAQGHYEQYF. CDR3 DNA: TGTGCCAGCAGCGTAGCACAGGGGCACTACGAGCAGTACTTC. Looking up the rest from reference TRBV9 and TRBJ2-7 gives the full variable domain: DSGVTQTPKHLITATGQRVTLRCSPRSGDLSVYWYQQSLDQGLQFLIQYYNGEERAKGNILERFSAQQFPDLHSELNLSSLELGDSALYFCASSVAQGHYEQYFGPGTRLTVT.

In this sample, this clone turned up a few times. The DNA of the CDR3 is TGCGCCAGCAGCTTGGTTGGGTCGCGGGAAAACACCGGGGAGCTGTTTTTT. This codes for CASSLVGSRENTGELFF. This rearrangement joins TRBV5-1 to TRBJ2-2; tentatively, D is TRBD2 (6 bases). The CDR3 length is 17 residues. The V end lost 0 bases, the J end lost 2 bases, and 14 bases lay between the germline ends. The V gene's germline CDR1 is SGHRS and CDR2 YFSETQ.